The T cell receptor beta chain described here comes from a study of cytomegalovirus exposure and HLA in healthy donors. The PCR employed 60 Vbeta primers together with 13 Jbeta primers. Assay used: immunoSEQ multiplex PCR; TCRdb lists only in-frame clones, some missing. Seen here are approximately 140,000 clones, approximately 80% observed once, and the top ten hold 0.94%. This clonotype was sampled from a woman aged 55 to 70 in good health and CMV-seronegative. What was sequenced was PBMCs.

CDR3 sequence reads: CASQPSPGGTDTQYF. The CDR3 region has the DNA TGTGCCAGCCAACCTAGCCCGGGGGGCACAGATACGCAGTATTTT. The chain links TRBV18 to TRBJ2-3; a possible D gene is TRBD2 (6 bases). The germline gives CDR1 KGHSH, CDR2 LQKENI. The CDR3 has 15 residues. V lost 8 bases and J lost 1, with 16 bases in between.